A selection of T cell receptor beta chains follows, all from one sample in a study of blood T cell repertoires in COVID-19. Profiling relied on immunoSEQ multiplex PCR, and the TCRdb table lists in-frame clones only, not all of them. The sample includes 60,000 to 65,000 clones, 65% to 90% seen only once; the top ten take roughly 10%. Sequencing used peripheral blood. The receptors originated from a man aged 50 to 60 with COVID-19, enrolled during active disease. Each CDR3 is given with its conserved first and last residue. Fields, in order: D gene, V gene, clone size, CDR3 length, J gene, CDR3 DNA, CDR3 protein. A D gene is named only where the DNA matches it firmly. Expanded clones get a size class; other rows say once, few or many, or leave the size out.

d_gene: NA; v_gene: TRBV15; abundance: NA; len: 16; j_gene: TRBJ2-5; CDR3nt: TGTGCCACCAGTGAGCCGCAGGCTTCGGCAGGAGAGACCCAGTACTTC; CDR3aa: CATSEPQASAGETQYF
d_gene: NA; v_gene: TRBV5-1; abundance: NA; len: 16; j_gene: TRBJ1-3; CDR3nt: TGCGCCAGCAGCTTGGCTGCAGGCCGCTCTGGAAACACCATATATTTT; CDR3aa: CASSLAAGRSGNTIYF
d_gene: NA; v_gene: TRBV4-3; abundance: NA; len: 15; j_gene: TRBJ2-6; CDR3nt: TGCGCCAGCAGCCAAGGGACACCTGGGGCCAACGTCCTGACTTTC; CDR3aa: CASSQGTPGANVLTF
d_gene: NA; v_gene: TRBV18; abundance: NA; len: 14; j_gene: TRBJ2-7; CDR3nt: TGTGCCAGCTCACCGGCGGCACAAATCTACGAGCAGTACTTC; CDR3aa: CASSPAAQIYEQYF
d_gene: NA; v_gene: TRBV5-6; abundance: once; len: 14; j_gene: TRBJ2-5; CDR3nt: TGTGCCAGCAGCTTGGAACAGGGGCGGGGGGCCCAGTACTTC; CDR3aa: CASSLEQGRGAQYF
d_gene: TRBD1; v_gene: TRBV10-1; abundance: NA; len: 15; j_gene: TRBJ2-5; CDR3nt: TGCGCCAGCAGCCACGGACAGGGCCCCCAAGAGACCCAGTACTTC; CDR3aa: CASSHGQGPQETQYF
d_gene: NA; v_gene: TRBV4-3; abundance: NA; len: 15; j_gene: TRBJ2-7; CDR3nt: TGCGCCAGCAGCCAAGAGGGACTTTACGGCGGCGAGCAGTACTTC; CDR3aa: CASSQEGLYGGEQYF
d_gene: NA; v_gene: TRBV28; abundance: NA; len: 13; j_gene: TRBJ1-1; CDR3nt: TGTGCCAGCAGTTTAGGGCTTCCGGGGGAGGCTTTCTTT; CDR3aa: CASSLGLPGEAFF
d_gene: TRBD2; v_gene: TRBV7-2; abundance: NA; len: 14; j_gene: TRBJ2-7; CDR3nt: TGTGCCAGCAGCTTCACAGCGGGAAACTACGAGCAGTACTTC; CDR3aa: CASSFTAGNYEQYF
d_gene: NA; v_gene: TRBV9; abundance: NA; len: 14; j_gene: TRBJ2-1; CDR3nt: TGTGCCAGCAACGGCGGGGCCGCTATGAATGAGCAGTTCTTC; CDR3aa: CASNGGAAMNEQFF
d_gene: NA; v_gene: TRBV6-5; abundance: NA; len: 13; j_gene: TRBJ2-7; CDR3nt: TGTGCCAGCATGGTAGCGCACTCCTACGAGCAGTACTTC; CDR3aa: CASMVAHSYEQYF
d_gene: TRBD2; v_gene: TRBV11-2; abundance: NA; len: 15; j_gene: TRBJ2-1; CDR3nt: TGTGCCAGCAGCGTACTAGCGGGACAATACAATGAGCAGTTCTTC; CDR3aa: CASSVLAGQYNEQFF
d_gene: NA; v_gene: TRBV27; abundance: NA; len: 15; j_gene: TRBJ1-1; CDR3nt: TGTGCCAGCAGTTTAGAGACAGGAATGAACACTGAAGCTTTCTTT; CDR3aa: CASSLETGMNTEAFF
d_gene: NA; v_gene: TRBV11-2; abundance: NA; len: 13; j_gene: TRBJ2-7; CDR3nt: TGTGCCAGCAGTACAGGGGGGGCTGGCGAGCAGTACTTC; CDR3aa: CASSTGGAGEQYF
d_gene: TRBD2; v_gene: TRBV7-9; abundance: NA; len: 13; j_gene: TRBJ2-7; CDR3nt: TGTGCCAGCAGCCCGGGGGGGTCCTACGAGCAGTACTTC; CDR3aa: CASSPGGSYEQYF
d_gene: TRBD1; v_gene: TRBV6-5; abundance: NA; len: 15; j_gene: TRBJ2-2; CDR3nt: TGTGCCAGCAGCTTCAGGGGGCGGGTCACCGGGGAGCTGTTTTTT; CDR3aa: CASSFRGRVTGELFF
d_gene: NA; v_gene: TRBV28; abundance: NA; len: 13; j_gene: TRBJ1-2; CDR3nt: TGTGCCAGCAGCTCGGGACAACCCTATGGCTACACCTTC; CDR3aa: CASSSGQPYGYTF
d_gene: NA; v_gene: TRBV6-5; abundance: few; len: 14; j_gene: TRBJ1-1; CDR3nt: TGTGCCAGCATCTTCAGGGTAGGCGGCACTGAAGCTTTCTTT; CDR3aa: CASIFRVGGTEAFF
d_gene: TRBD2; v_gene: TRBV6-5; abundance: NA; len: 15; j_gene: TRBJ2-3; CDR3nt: TGTGCCAGCAGTCGGACTAGCGGGGGGACAGATACGCAGTATTTT; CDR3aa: CASSRTSGGTDTQYF
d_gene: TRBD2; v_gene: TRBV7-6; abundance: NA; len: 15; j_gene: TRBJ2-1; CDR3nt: TGTGCCAGCAGCAACACAGGGACTAGAGGGCATGAGCAGTTCTTC; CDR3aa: CASSNTGTRGHEQFF
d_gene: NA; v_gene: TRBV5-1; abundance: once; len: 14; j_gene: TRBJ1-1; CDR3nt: TGCGCCAGCAGCTTGGGGGGCGGGAACACTGAAGCTTTCTTT; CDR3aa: CASSLGGGNTEAFF
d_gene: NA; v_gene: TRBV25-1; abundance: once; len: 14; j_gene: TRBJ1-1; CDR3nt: TGTGCCAGCAGTACCGCGGGAGGGACCACTGAAGCTTTCTTT; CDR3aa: CASSTAGGTTEAFF
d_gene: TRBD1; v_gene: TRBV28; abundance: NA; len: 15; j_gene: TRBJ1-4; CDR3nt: TGTGCCAGCAGAACAGGGGGCAATGCTAATGAAAAACTGTTTTTT; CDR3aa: CASRTGGNANEKLFF
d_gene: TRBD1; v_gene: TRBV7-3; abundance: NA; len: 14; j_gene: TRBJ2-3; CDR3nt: TGTGCCAGCAGCTCGGGACAGATCACAGATACGCAGTATTTT; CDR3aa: CASSSGQITDTQYF
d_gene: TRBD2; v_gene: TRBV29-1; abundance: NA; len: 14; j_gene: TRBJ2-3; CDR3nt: TGCAGCACCGGGACTAGCGGGGTCACAGATACGCAGTATTTT; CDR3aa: CSTGTSGVTDTQYF
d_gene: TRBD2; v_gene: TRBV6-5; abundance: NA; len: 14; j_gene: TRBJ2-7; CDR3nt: TGTGCCAGCAGCCGCAGGGAGGGCCCCTACGAGCAGTACTTC; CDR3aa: CASSRREGPYEQYF
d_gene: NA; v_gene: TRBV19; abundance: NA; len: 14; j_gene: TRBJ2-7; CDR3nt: TGTGCCAGTAGTTCCTCACTTCAGGGGGGCGAGCAGTACTTC; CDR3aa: CASSSSLQGGEQYF
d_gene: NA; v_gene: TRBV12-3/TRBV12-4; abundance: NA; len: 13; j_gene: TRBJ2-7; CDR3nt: TGTGCCAGCACCCCAGACCCGGGGGATGAGCAGTACTTC; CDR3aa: CASTPDPGDEQYF
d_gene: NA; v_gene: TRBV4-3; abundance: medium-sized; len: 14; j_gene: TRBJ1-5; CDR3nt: TGCGCCAGCAGCCAAGATGGAGATGTTCAGCCCCAGCATTTT; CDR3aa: CASSQDGDVQPQHF
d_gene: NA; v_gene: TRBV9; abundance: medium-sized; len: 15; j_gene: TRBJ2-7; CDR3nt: TGTGCCAGCAGCGTAGAGGCTAGCAGATCCTACGAGCAGTACTTC; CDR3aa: CASSVEASRSYEQYF
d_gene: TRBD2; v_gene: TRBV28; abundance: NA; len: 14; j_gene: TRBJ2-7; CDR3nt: TGTGCCAGCAGCTTAAGCGGGAGTTCGTACGAGCAGTACTTC; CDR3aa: CASSLSGSSYEQYF
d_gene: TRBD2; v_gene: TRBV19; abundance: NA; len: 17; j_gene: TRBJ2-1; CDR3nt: TGTGCCAGTAGTTCCCCTAGCGGGAGGATCATTTACAATGAGCAGTTCTTC; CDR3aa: CASSSPSGRIIYNEQFF
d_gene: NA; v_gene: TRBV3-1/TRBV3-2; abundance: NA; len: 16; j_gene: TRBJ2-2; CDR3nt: TGTGCCAGCAGCCAAGATAGAGTGGAGCAGGGCGGGGAGCTGTTTTTT; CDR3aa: CASSQDRVEQGGELFF
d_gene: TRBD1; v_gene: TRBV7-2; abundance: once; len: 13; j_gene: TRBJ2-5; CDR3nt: TGTGCCAGCAGCAGGGGGCTGGAGGAGACCCAGTACTTC; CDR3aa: CASSRGLEETQYF
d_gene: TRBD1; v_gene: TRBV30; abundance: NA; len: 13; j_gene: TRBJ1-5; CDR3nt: TGTGCCTGGAGTGCGACAGGGAGGCAGCCCCAGCATTTT; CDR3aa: CAWSATGRQPQHF
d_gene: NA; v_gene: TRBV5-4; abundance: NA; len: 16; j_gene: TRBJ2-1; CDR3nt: TGTGCCAGCAGCCCGGCGGCGGGTGGCTATGACAATGAGCAGTTCTTC; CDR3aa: CASSPAAGGYDNEQFF
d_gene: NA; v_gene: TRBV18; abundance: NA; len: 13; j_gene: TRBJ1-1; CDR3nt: TGTGCCAGCTCACCGCCTACGGACACTGAAGCTTTCTTT; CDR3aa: CASSPPTDTEAFF
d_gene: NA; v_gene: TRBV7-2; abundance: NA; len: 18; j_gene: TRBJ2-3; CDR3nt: TGTGCCAGCAGCTCCCACACGGTAACAGGGATCGTAACAGATACGCAGTATTTT; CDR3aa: CASSSHTVTGIVTDTQYF
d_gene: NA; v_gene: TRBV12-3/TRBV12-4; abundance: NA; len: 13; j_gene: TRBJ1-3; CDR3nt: TGTGCCAGCACCGAGAACTCTGGAAACACCATATATTTT; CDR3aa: CASTENSGNTIYF
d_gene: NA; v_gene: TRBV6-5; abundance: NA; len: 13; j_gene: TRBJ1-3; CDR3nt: TGTGCCAGCATGATCAGTGCTGGAAACACCATATATTTT; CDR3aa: CASMISAGNTIYF
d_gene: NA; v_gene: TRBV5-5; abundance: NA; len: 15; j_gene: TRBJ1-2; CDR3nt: TGTGCCAGCAGCCTCCGGCACAGTAATAACTATGGCTACACCTTC; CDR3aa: CASSLRHSNNYGYTF
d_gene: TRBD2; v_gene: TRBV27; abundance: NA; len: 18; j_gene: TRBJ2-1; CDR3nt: TGTGCCAGCAGTTTGTTCGCGGGACTAGCGGGAGAGTACAATGAGCAGTTCTTC; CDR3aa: CASSLFAGLAGEYNEQFF
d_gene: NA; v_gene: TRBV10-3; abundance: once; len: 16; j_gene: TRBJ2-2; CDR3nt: TGTGCCATCAGTGAAGGTCGCGGGCTTAACACCGGGGAGCTGTTTTTT; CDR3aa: CAISEGRGLNTGELFF
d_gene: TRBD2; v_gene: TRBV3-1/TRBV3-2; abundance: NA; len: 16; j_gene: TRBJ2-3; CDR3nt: TGTGCCAGCAGCCAAGCCGGGACTAGGCGAAAAGATACGCAGTATTTT; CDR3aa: CASSQAGTRRKDTQYF
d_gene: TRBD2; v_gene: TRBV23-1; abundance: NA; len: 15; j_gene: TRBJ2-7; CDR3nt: TGCGCCAGAACCGGGACTAGCGGTTGGGTCTACGAGCAGTACTTC; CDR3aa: CARTGTSGWVYEQYF
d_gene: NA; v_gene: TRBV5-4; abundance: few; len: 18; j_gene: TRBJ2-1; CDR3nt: TGTGCCAGCAGCTTGGCCCTCAGCGGGTGGAGCTCCTACAATGAGCAGTTCTTC; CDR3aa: CASSLALSGWSSYNEQFF
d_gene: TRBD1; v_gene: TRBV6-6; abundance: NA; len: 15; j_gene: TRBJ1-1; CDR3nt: TGTGCCAGCATTACGGGACAGGGAATCCGCACTGAAGCTTTCTTT; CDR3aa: CASITGQGIRTEAFF
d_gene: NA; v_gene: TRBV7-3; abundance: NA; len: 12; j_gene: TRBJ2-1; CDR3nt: TGTGCCAGCAGCGTTGGGGGGAATGAGCAGTTCTTC; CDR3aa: CASSVGGNEQFF
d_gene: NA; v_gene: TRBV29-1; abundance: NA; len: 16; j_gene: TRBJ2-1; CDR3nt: TGCAGCGTTGTCCCAGTGGACAGTGCCACCTACAATGAGCAGTTCTTC; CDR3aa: CSVVPVDSATYNEQFF
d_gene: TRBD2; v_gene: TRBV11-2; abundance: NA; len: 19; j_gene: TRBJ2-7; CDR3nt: TGTGCCAGCAGCTTATCTCCGTTGGGACTAGCGGAACACTCCTACGAGCAGTACTTC; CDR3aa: CASSLSPLGLAEHSYEQYF
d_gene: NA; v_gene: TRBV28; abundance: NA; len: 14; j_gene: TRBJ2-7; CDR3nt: TGTGCCAGCAGTTCGGTACAGGGCGGCCACGAGCAGTACTTC; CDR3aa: CASSSVQGGHEQYF
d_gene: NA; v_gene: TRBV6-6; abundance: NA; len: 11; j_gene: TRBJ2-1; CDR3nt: TGTGCCAGCGGGCGGGACCATGAGCAGTTCTTC; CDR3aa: CASGRDHEQFF
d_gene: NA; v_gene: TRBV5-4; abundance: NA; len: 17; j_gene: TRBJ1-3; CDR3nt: TGTGCCAGCAGCCCAGGATTACAGCGGAGCTCTGGAAACACCATATATTTT; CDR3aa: CASSPGLQRSSGNTIYF
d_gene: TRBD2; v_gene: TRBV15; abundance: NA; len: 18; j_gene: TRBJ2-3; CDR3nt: TGTGCCACCAGCAGATTAGCGGGAGGGGCTTCAAGCACAGATACGCAGTATTTT; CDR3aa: CATSRLAGGASSTDTQYF
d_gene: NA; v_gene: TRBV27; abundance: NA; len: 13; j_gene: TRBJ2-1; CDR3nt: TGTGCCAGCAGTTTCCTAGTATACAATGAGCAGTTCTTC; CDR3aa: CASSFLVYNEQFF
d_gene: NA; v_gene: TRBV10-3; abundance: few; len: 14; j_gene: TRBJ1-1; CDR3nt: TGTGCCATCAGTGAGGTGGTGGCGAACACTGAAGCTTTCTTT; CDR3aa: CAISEVVANTEAFF
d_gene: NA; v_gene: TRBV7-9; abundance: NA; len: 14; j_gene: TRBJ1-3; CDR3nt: TGTGCCAGCAGCCCGACAGAATATGGAAACACCATATATTTT; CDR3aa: CASSPTEYGNTIYF
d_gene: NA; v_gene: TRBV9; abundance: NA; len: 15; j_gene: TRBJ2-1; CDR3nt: TGTGCCAGCAGCGTCCTAGCGACCTCCTACAATGAGCAGTTCTTC; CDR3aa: CASSVLATSYNEQFF
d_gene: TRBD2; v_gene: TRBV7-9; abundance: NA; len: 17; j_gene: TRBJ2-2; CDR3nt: TGTGCCAGCAGCCCCGCGGGGGGGGCGCGAGACACCGGGGAGCTGTTTTTT; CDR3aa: CASSPAGGARDTGELFF
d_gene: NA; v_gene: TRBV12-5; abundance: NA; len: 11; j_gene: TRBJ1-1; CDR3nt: TGTGCTAGTGGTTTGGGCGGCTTCGCTTTCTTT; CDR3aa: CASGLGGFAFF